This T cell receptor beta chain was captured by sequencing in a study of blood T cell repertoires in COVID-19. Study in general: Material from acute and convalescent COVID-19 was sourced from the United States, Italy and Spain. T cells, B-cell-depleted T cells, or PBMCs supplied cDNA or gDNA.

Trimming at V came to 2 bases and at J to 4 bases, leaving 4 bases not matched to a gene. The CDR3 is 14 amino acids. CDR1 and CDR2 from the germline V gene are SQVTM and ANQGSEA. Under the authors' procedure: The authors estimated nucleated cell counts from reference gene primer amplification. TCRdb's copy holds only in-frame clones and misses some; the assay was immunoSEQ multiplex PCR. V and J calls and clone size are those listed in that table; D and trimming were worked out from the DNA. The sample includes 87,000 or so clones, around 86% of them seen just once. The TCR comes from a woman aged 80 or older with active or convalescent COVID-19. Sequencing was performed on peripheral blood. This chain joins TRBV29-1 and TRBJ1-2; TRBD1 matches 10 bases. The CDR3 spells CSVERDRGGYGYTF. CDR3 sequence (DNA): TGCAGCGTTGAAAGGGACAGGGGCGGCTATGGCTACACCTTC.